The rows below give T cell receptor beta chains drawn from one sample of a study of cytomegalovirus exposure and HLA in healthy donors. The table came from immunoSEQ multiplex PCR; TCRdb's copy has only in-frame clones and leaves some out. The data contain roughly 220,000 clones, approximately 79% of them singletons. Specimen: PBMCs. Receptors originate from a man aged 45-60 years in good health and CMV-seronegative. Both conserved end residues are part of each CDR3. Fields, in order: D gene, CDR3 length, J gene, V gene, CDR3 DNA, CDR3 protein. D genes are given only for firm matches.

d_gene: TRBD1; len: 16; j_gene: TRBJ2-5; v_gene: TRBV9; CDR3nt: TGTGCCAGCAGCGAAGGGACAGGGGTGTACCAAGAGACCCAGTACTTC; CDR3aa: CASSEGTGVYQETQYF
d_gene: TRBD2; len: 17; j_gene: TRBJ2-3; v_gene: TRBV4-1; CDR3nt: TGCGCCAGCAGCCAAGGTCTGGTAGCGGGAGTCGCAGATACGCAGTATTTT; CDR3aa: CASSQGLVAGVADTQYF
d_gene: .; len: 16; j_gene: TRBJ1-1; v_gene: TRBV4-1; CDR3nt: TGCGCCAGCAGCCAAGCAGACAGATCTATGAACACTGAAGCTTTCTTT; CDR3aa: CASSQADRSMNTEAFF
d_gene: TRBD2; len: 15; j_gene: TRBJ2-1; v_gene: TRBV29-1; CDR3nt: TGCAGCGTGGAGGGGACTAGCGGATCCTACAATGAGCAGTTCTTC; CDR3aa: CSVEGTSGSYNEQFF
d_gene: .; len: 15; j_gene: TRBJ2-2; v_gene: TRBV6-5; CDR3nt: TGTGCCAGCTCCCGGGGTAGGGTTGAGACCGGGGAGCTGTTTTTT; CDR3aa: CASSRGRVETGELFF
d_gene: .; len: 15; j_gene: TRBJ2-3; v_gene: TRBV5-1; CDR3nt: TGCGCCAGTCGGACAGCCTCTTTAAGCACAGATACGCAGTATTTT; CDR3aa: CASRTASLSTDTQYF
d_gene: .; len: 16; j_gene: TRBJ1-6; v_gene: TRBV5-1; CDR3nt: TGCGCCAGCAGCTTGAGAGGAGACTCCTATAATTCACCCCTCCACTTT; CDR3aa: CASSLRGDSYNSPLHF
d_gene: .; len: 14; j_gene: TRBJ1-5; v_gene: TRBV27; CDR3nt: TGTGCCAGCAGTTTGGTACAGAGCAATCAGCCCCAGCATTTT; CDR3aa: CASSLVQSNQPQHF
d_gene: TRBD2; len: 15; j_gene: TRBJ2-7; v_gene: TRBV27; CDR3nt: TGTGCCAGCAGTTTAACTAGCGCCCTAGCGGAGGAGCAGTACTTC; CDR3aa: CASSLTSALAEEQYF
d_gene: TRBD1; len: 12; j_gene: TRBJ1-1; v_gene: TRBV28; CDR3nt: TGTGCCAGCAGTACACAGGGGAGACAAGCTTTCTTT; CDR3aa: CASSTQGRQAFF
d_gene: TRBD1; len: 16; j_gene: TRBJ1-3; v_gene: TRBV19; CDR3nt: TGTGCCACCCTGAAAGGGACAGGGGGCACTGGAAACACCATATATTTT; CDR3aa: CATLKGTGGTGNTIYF
d_gene: TRBD1; len: 14; j_gene: TRBJ2-5; v_gene: TRBV9; CDR3nt: TGTGCCAGCAGCCCCCGGACAGGGTTAGAGACCCAGTACTTC; CDR3aa: CASSPRTGLETQYF
d_gene: .; len: 16; j_gene: TRBJ2-7; v_gene: TRBV29-1; CDR3nt: TGCAGCGTTGAAGATCGGCGACTTATTAATGCCTACGAGCAGTACTTC; CDR3aa: CSVEDRRLINAYEQYF